This T cell receptor beta chain was recovered during a study of monozygotic twins with inflammatory bowel disease. Looked up from germline, CDR1 is MGHRA and CDR2 is YSYEKL. The CDR3 has 16 residues. Following a re-call of the 5' RACE reads, TCRdb has one entry per CDR3 protein and lacks DNA. The listing records over 130,000 distinct CDR3 sequences. This sequence was found in a human donor with ulcerative colitis or Crohn's disease, or a healthy co-twin of an affected twin (not recorded which). The sample comprised blood. The chain has TRBV4-1 and TRBJ2-1; TCRdb names TRBD2, which stays unverified in the absence of DNA. The CDR3 sequence: CASSQEPSGGAGEQFF.